This TCR beta chain derives from a study of cytomegalovirus exposure and HLA in healthy donors. Study-level findings and limits: Within an earlier analysis, most TCR beta V segments proved productive either about 87% or about 30% of the time.

Concerning this clone itself: Its specificity is not known.

In the PCR, 60 Vbeta and 13 Jbeta primers were used. TCRdb keeps only in-frame clones here, not all; method: immunoSEQ multiplex PCR. The sample records roughly 120,000 clones, about 61% being singletons. Looked up from germline, CDR1 is MNHEY and CDR2 is SVGAGI. Trimming pared 2 bases from V and 2 bases from J, leaving 9 bases between. The CDR3 sequence is 14 residues long. This receptor was taken from a woman aged 30 to 39 in good health and CMV-seronegative. The sample comprised PBMCs. The V and J genes are TRBV6-5 and TRBJ2-5, with a tentative D call TRBD2 (6 bases). CDR3 loop: CASSYGDFQETQYF. The CDR3 DNA follows: TGTGCCAGCAGTTACGGGGACTTTCAAGAGACCCAGTACTTC.